These T cell receptor beta chains were read from a single sample in a study of type 1 regulatory T cells. Antigen specificity for these receptors is unknown. From the reads, TCRdb called clonotypes with MiXCR, one entry per CDR3 protein. Among approximately 42,000 distinct CDR3 sequences listed, less than 15% were seen once. Material: cultured non-Tr1 T cells, either the whole culture or a sorted T cell fraction (not recorded which). These receptors all come from a human donor in good health. Both conserved end residues are part of each CDR3. The D gene is left open where the match is weak. Size tells how often a clone was seen (once, few, many) or the class of an expanded clone, and some rows leave it out.

D gene	clone size	V gene	J gene	CDR3 protein	CDR3 DNA
NA	NA	TRBV5-1	TRBJ1-4	CASSEIATNEKLFF	TGCGCCAGCAGTGAAATTGCAACTAATGAAAAACTGTTTTTT
NA	many	TRBV5-1	TRBJ2-1	CASSLDSRSYNEQFF	TGCGCCAGCAGCTTGGACAGTAGGTCCTACAATGAGCAGTTCTTC
NA	few	TRBV7-2	TRBJ2-1	CASIDPKRVRGEQFF	TGTGCCAGTATCGACCCGAAAAGGGTGCGGGGTGAGCAGTTCTTC
TRBD1	NA	TRBV2	TRBJ1-1	CASSYTGVEAFF	TGTGCCAGCAGTTATACAGGGGTTGAAGCTTTCTTT
TRBD2	NA	TRBV6-2/TRBV6-3	TRBJ2-1	CASSSPYGGSSYNEQFF	TGTGCCAGCAGTTCCCCTTACGGCGGGAGCTCCTACAATGAGCAGTTCTTC
NA	NA	TRBV7-6	TRBJ1-2	CAINYGYTF	TGTGCCATCAACTATGGCTACACCTTC
NA	many	TRBV7-9	TRBJ2-2	CASSPRTGTNTGELFF	TGTGCCAGCAGCCCCCGGACGGGAACGAACACCGGGGAGCTGTTTTTT
TRBD2	few	TRBV6-6	TRBJ2-7	CASSTSSGSSYEQYF	TGTGCCAGCAGCACTTCTAGCGGGAGCTCCTACGAGCAGTACTTC
TRBD1	once	TRBV6-6	TRBJ1-1	CASSSGTGPTLQEAFF	TGTGCCAGCAGTTCGGGGACAGGTCCGACTTTACAAGAAGCTTTCTTT
NA	many	TRBV6-2/TRBV6-3	TRBJ2-7	CASSNIRGEQYF	TGTGCCAGCAGCAACATTCGGGGGGAGCAGTACTTC
NA	NA	TRBV7-9	TRBJ1-6	CASSPPVGMENSPLHF	TGTGCCAGCAGCCCCCCAGTGGGGATGGAAAATTCACCCCTCCACTTT
NA	NA	TRBV12-3/TRBV12-4	TRBJ1-2	CASSLAPGGYYGYTF	TGTGCCAGCAGTTTAGCGCCCGGCGGTTACTATGGCTACACCTTC
TRBD2	many	TRBV27	TRBJ2-7	CASRPLAGEFYEQYF	TGTGCCAGCAGACCGCTAGCGGGAGAATTCTACGAGCAGTACTTC
TRBD2	many	TRBV2	TRBJ2-1	CASNFGGRTNEQFF	TGTGCCAGCAACTTCGGCGGGAGAACAAATGAGCAGTTCTTC
TRBD2	NA	TRBV10-3	TRBJ2-7	CAISGSSGTYEQYF	TGTGCCATCAGTGGTTCTAGCGGGACCTACGAGCAGTACTTC
TRBD2	many	TRBV6-6	TRBJ2-7	CASTTSGRAYEQYF	TGTGCCAGCACCACTAGCGGGAGGGCCTACGAGCAGTACTTC
NA	NA	TRBV9	TRBJ2-7	CASSAPARNEQYF	TGTGCCAGCAGCGCCCCCGCTAGGAACGAGCAGTACTTC
NA	many	TRBV27	TRBJ2-1	CASRRRVELDEQFF	TGTGCCAGCAGACGGCGGGTTGAATTGGATGAGCAGTTCTTC
NA	many	TRBV4-2	TRBJ2-1	CASSQGAGTYNEQFF	TGTGCCAGCAGCCAAGGTGCGGGAACCTACAATGAGCAGTTCTTC
NA	NA	TRBV7-9	TRBJ1-4	CASSSLASMGQEKLFF	TGTGCCAGCAGCTCACTGGCGTCGATGGGCCAGGAAAAACTGTTTTTT
NA	few	TRBV7-8	TRBJ2-5	CASSLGAVQETQYF	TGTGCCAGCAGCTTAGGGGCGGTACAAGAGACCCAGTACTTC
NA	medium-sized	TRBV6-2/TRBV6-3	TRBJ2-7	CASSYRVGNYEQYF	TGTGCCAGCAGTTACAGGGTGGGCAACTACGAGCAGTACTTC
TRBD1	many	TRBV20-1	TRBJ1-2	CSADRTGHYGYTF	TGCAGTGCTGATAGGACAGGGCACTATGGCTACACCTTC
NA	NA	TRBV7-6	TRBJ1-4	CASSLARMEKLFF	TGTGCCAGCAGCTTAGCGCGGATGGAAAAACTGTTTTTT
NA	many	TRBV30	TRBJ1-5	CAWGFPNQPQHF	TGTGCCTGGGGGTTTCCGAATCAGCCCCAGCATTTT
TRBD1	few	TRBV12-3/TRBV12-4	TRBJ1-1	CASGEQGAGNTEAFF	TGTGCCAGCGGAGAACAGGGGGCGGGAAACACTGAAGCTTTCTTT
TRBD2	few	TRBV12-3/TRBV12-4	TRBJ2-1	CASSPSGSSYNEQFF	TGTGCCAGCAGTCCGAGCGGGAGCTCCTACAATGAGCAGTTCTTC
TRBD1	many	TRBV29-1	TRBJ1-1	CSVTRQGASTEAFF	TGCAGCGTGACGAGACAGGGGGCGAGCACTGAAGCTTTCTTT
NA	NA	TRBV5-1	TRBJ2-1	CASSLGLSGEQFF	TGCGCCAGCAGCTTGGGACTATCAGGGGAGCAGTTCTTC
NA	many	TRBV18	TRBJ1-5	CASSPLGALSNQPQHF	TGTGCCAGCTCACCACTCGGAGCCCTTAGCAATCAGCCCCAGCATTTT
NA	NA	TRBV9	TRBJ2-1	CASSRRATYNEQFF	TGTGCCAGCAGCAGACGCGCGACATACAATGAGCAGTTCTTC
NA	many	TRBV12-3/TRBV12-4	TRBJ2-5	CASSLVETQYF	TGTGCCAGCAGTTTAGTCGAGACCCAGTACTTC